The rows below give T cell receptor beta chains drawn from one sample of a study of beta chain features in type 1 diabetes. Using immunoSEQ multiplex PCR, the repertoire was profiled, and TCRdb retains in-frame clones only, with some absent. Among about 930,000 clones listed, roughly 17% were seen once. Sequencing input: naive CD4+ T cells from blood. All receptors come from a woman aged 18-29 years in good health. The CDR3 runs from the conserved cysteine through the conserved F or W. Fields, in order: V gene, clone size, CDR3 protein. Clone size is not always given. Where it is, it says once, few, many or a class for expanded clones.

TRBV11-2	-	CASSPGRYYEQYF
TRBV5-6	-	CASSRPSATHGYNEQFF
TRBV6-1	-	CASSEALRVYQETQYF
TRBV12-5	-	CASGLGSDRGILF
TRBV28	few	CASNSDPRTNGYTF
TRBV25-1	few	CASRAASTDTQYF
TRBV19	few	CASSMRTGELFF
TRBV5-8	few	CASSRAGHYNEQFF
TRBV29-1	-	CSVDGGQGFQYGYTF
TRBV6-6	few	CASSRAGMNTEAFF
TRBV2	-	CASSDRVSGANVLTF
TRBV7-2	-	CASSRQGGRQPQHF
TRBV14	many	CASSQYRTSGIGNEQFF
TRBV5-1	few	CASSLGAGIDTQYF
TRBV14	-	CASSPRTGGETQYF
TRBV5-1	-	CASSLGGSSYEQYF
TRBV28	-	CASSLLDLNTEAFF
TRBV6-1	few	CASSLTGIPREQYF
TRBV5-4	-	CASGGRELNEQFF
TRBV28	few	CASISSGYEQYF
TRBV15	few	CATSRERIAGGLKSSYNEQFF
TRBV7-9	few	CASSFGVARGETQYF